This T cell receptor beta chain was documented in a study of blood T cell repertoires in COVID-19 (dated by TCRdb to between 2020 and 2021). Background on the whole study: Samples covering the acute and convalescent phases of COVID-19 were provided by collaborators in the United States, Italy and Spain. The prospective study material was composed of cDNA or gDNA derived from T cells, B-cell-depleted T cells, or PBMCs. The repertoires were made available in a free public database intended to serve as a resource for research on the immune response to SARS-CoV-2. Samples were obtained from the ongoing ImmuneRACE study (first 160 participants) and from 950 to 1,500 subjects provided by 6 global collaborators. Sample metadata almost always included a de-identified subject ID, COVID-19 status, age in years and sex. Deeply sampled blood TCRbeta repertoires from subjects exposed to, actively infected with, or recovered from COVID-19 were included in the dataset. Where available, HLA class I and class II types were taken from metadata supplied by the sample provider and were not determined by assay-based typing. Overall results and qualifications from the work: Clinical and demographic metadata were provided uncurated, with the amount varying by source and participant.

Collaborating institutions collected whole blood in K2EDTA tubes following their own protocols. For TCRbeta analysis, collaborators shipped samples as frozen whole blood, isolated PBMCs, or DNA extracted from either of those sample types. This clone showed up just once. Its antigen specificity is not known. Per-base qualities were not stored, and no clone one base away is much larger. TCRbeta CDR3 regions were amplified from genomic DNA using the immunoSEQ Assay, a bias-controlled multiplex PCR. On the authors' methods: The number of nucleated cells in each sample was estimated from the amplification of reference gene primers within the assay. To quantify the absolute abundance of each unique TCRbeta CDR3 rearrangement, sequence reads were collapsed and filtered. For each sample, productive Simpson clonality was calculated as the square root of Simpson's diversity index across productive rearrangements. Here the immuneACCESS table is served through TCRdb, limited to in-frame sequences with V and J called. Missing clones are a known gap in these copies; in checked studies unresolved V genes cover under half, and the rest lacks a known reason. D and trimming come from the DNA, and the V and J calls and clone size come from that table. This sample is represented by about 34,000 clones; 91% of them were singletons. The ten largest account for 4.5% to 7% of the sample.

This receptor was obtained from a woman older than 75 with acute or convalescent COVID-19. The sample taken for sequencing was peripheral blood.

The CDR3 loop reads CASSGVGVYGYTF. The nucleotide sequence is TGTGCCAGCAGTGGGGTAGGGGTCTATGGCTACACCTTC. The sequence links TRBV2 to TRBJ1-2, and TRBD1 may be the D gene, going by 5 matching bases. The cysteine opens and the phenylalanine closes a CDR3 of 13 amino acids. The only DNA kept is the CDR3, 39 bases in frame from the first base. Cut back by 4 bases and 4 bases, the V and J ends lie 10 bases apart. Via the germline V gene, CDR1 is SNHLY and CDR2 FYNNEI.